This TCR beta chain was retrieved from a study of T cell repertoires in cytomegalovirus infection. Germline trimming cut 3 bases from V and 4 bases from J; bases unmatched to any gene: 5. Germline V gene sequence: CDR1 KGHSH, CDR2 LQKENI. The CDR3 is 16 residues long. TCRdb independently ran MiXCR on the reads; one entry per CDR3 protein. Counted here are about 200,000 distinct CDR3 sequences, roughly 9% occurring once; the ten biggest clones make up about 4.2%. At least ten counts were recorded for this clonotype. The TCR sequence derives from a human donor in good health (CMV status not recorded). Some clones in this sample may be carry-over from other donors' samples. The sample taken for sequencing was PBMCs. V gene TRBV18 combines with J gene TRBJ2-2; 10 bases are shared with TRBD1. The CDR3: CASSPRQGATTGELFF. The CDR3 bases are TGTGCCAGCTCACCCCGACAGGGGGCTACCACCGGGGAGCTGTTTTTT.